The T cell receptor beta chain described here comes from a study of PD-1 blockade in classical Hodgkin lymphoma. General study points: The authors have not defined what causes the repertoire differences, possibly disease activity or prior therapy.

All patients experienced relapse after autologous stem cell transplantation, and brentuximab vedotin exposure was variable. The patients, who had relapsed/refractory classical Hodgkin lymphoma, achieved best responses of complete response, partial response or progressive disease. In regard to this clone: No antigen is known for it.

The CDR3 runs 16 residues. Deletions cut 1 base from V and 4 bases from J, with 14 bases between. Germline V gene lookup returns CDR1 LNHDA and CDR2 SQIVND (reference sequence). The repertoire was sequenced with immunoSEQ multiplex PCR; TCRdb's copy has only in-frame clones and lacks some. The sample lists 9,900 or so clones; roughly 76% were seen once. This specimen was peripheral blood mononuclear cells (PBMCs), taken at baseline. This chain uses TRBV19 with TRBJ2-1; perhaps TRBD2 as D (5 bases). This clonotype was obtained from a human donor with classical Hodgkin lymphoma. In DNA, the CDR3 is TGTGCCAGTAGTATAGGCTTCCGGACGGGGTACAATGAGCAGTTCTTC. As protein: CASSIGFRTGYNEQFF.